The 13 T cell receptor beta chains listed next were all sequenced from one sample in a study of regulatory T cells in long-lasting Graves disease. Time point here: persistent/refractory GD, antithyroid drugs over 5 years with positive TRAb. The TCR library used RNA extracted from PBMCs. CDR3 regions were amplified by Arm-PCR using iRepertoire HTBI primers to build TCR beta libraries. TCRdb reprocessed the multiplex PCR reads with MiXCR, giving one entry per CDR3 protein. The sample records about 400,000 distinct CDR3 sequences, roughly 20% being singletons. The sequences come from peripheral blood mononuclear cells (PBMCs), collected when the disease was refractory, from a patient treated with antithyroid drugs. Receptors originate from a female donor with Graves disease.

There are many counts of this clonotype. The chain joins TRBV6-1 to TRBJ2-5, with TRBD1 identical over 8 bases. Trimming cost V 3 bases and J 4 bases; bases outside gene matches: 7. CDR3 size: 15 residues. In germline, CDR1 is MNHNS, CDR2 SASEGT. CDR3 amino acids: CASSDRQGARETQYF. In DNA form, the CDR3 reads TGTGCCAGCAGTGATCGGCAGGGGGCAAGAGAGACCCAGTACTTC.

This clonotype was counted between two and nine times. This chain joins TRBV11-2 and TRBJ1-1, with a weak D call TRBD1 (5 bases). The CDR3 length is 16 residues. Between the trimmed V and J ends, which lost 4 bases and 0 bases, there was a span of 15 bases. Germline CDR1 reads SGHAT; CDR2 reads FQNNGV. CDR3 DNA sequence: TGTGCCAGCAGCTCTGCGGGGCACACGATGAACACTGAAGCTTTCTTT. Protein product: CASSSAGHTMNTEAFF.

The chain is built from TRBV27 and TRBJ2-5; TRBD2 matches 12 bases. There are 15 residues in the CDR3. The V gene's germline CDR1 is MNHEY and CDR2 SMNVEV (reference sequence). The V and J ends lost 8 bases and 4 bases, in that order; junction bases with no gene match: 8. The chain's CDR3 is CASRFSTSGRETQYF. In nucleotides, the CDR3 is TGTGCCAGCCGCTTCTCGACTAGCGGGAGAGAGACCCAGTACTTC.

Written as DNA, the CDR3 is TGTGCCAGTAGTATTTTGGCTAGCGGGACCTACGAGCAGTACTTC. Translating it yields CASSILASGTYEQYF. The chain couples TRBV19 to TRBJ2-7, with 9 bases fitting TRBD2. V trimming: 3 bases; J trimming: 2 bases; junction bases outside the gene matches: 5. Germline values: CDR1 LNHDA, CDR2 SQIVND (reference sequence). This CDR3 contains 15 residues.

This clonotype was recorded a few times. The chain recombines TRBV28 with TRBJ2-7, with 8 bases identical to TRBD2. CDR1 MDHEN and CDR2 SYDVKM come from the germline V gene. V trimming: 4 bases; J trimming: 3 bases; junction bases outside the gene matches: 11. This CDR3 is built from 16 residues. CDR3 loop: CASSSLGISGNYEQYF. In nucleotides, the CDR3 is TGTGCCAGCAGTTCGTTGGGGATTAGCGGGAACTACGAGCAGTACTTC.

The chain employs TRBV30 and TRBJ2-7; TRBD2 aligns across 8 bases. There are 13 residues in the CDR3. V shed 2 bases and J 2 bases; nucleotides not matched to a gene: 2. Germline values: CDR1 GTSNPN, CDR2 SVGIG (reference sequence). CDR3: CAWSTAGAYEQYF. CDR3 in DNA: TGTGCCTGGAGTACAGCGGGGGCCTACGAGCAGTACTTC.

The genes are TRBV12-3 or TRBV12-4 and TRBJ2-3; the D call may be TRBD1 or TRBD2 (5 bases each). Trimming pared 6 bases from V and 0 bases from J, leaving 10 bases between. The CDR3 has 14 amino acids. The DNA for the CDR3 is TGTGCCAGCAGACCTGGGACGAGCACAGATACGCAGTATTTT. It translates to CASRPGTSTDTQYF.

This chain links TRBV9 with TRBJ2-5, with 7 nucleotides matching TRBD1. The V gene's germline CDR1 is SGDLS and CDR2 YYNGEE. Trimming at V came to 0 bases and at J to 5 bases, leaving 13 bases not matched to a gene. The CDR3 runs to 17 residues. In nucleotides, the CDR3 is TGTGCCAGCAGCGTAGGTGCCGGGACAGCTGGACGGGAGACCCAGTACTTC. Its protein is CASSVGAGTAGRETQYF. Drawing the rest from reference TRBV9 and TRBJ2-5, the complete variable domain is DSGVTQTPKHLITATGQRVTLRCSPRSGDLSVYWYQQSLDQGLQFLIQYYNGEERAKGNILERFSAQQFPDLHSELNLSSLELGDSALYFCASSVGAGTAGRETQYFGPGTRLLVL.

The chain employs TRBV27 and TRBJ2-7; D remains unclear. Germline-derived CDR1 and CDR2 are MNHEY and SMNVEV (reference sequence). V was trimmed by 3 bases and J by 4 bases, leaving 25 bases between them. CDR3 size: 18 residues. CDR3 sequence: CASSFSFTDFSLGYEQYF. The CDR3 region has the DNA TGTGCCAGCAGTTTCTCTTTCACAGATTTTTCTCTTGGGTACGAGCAGTACTTC.

This chain connects TRBV6-2 or TRBV6-3 to TRBJ2-1; D might be TRBD2 (5 bases). The germline V gene encodes CDR1 MNHEY and CDR2 SVGEGT. Trimming cost V 0 bases and J 5 bases, with 20 bases left between them. This CDR3 contains 18 residues. For the CDR3, the DNA is TGTGCCAGCAGTTACTCCCGTTCGGAGGTCTCGGGCCACAATGAGCAGTTCTTC. Translated: CASSYSRSEVSGHNEQFF.

This clonotype was observed a handful of times. This chain uses TRBV28 with TRBJ1-2; TRBD1 might be the D (6 bases). The ends were cut back, 1 base at V and 6 bases at J, with 15 bases in the middle. Germline loops: CDR1 MDHEN, CDR2 SYDVKM. The CDR3 extends over 15 amino acids. The CDR3 protein is CASSLSGGGANGYTF. CDR3 nucleotide sequence: TGTGCCAGCAGTTTATCGGGAGGGGGGGCCAATGGCTACACCTTC.

This clonotype was seen ten or more times. V usage is TRBV19 and J usage is TRBJ1-5; unclear D gene. The CDR3 is 13 amino acids. Germline CDR1 is LNHDA and CDR2 is SQIVND (reference sequence). The germline V and J ends were trimmed by 3 bases and 4 bases, with 7 bases remaining between them. The CDR3 protein is CASSIAGNQPQHF. Written as DNA, the CDR3 is TGTGCCAGTAGTATCGCCGGGAATCAGCCCCAGCATTTT.

This clonotype has a count of ten or more. The chain uses TRBV11-2 and TRBJ1-2, with D unclear. Germline V gene data show CDR1 as SGHAT and CDR2 as FQNNGV. Deletions cut 5 bases from V and 3 bases from J, with 4 bases between. This CDR3 is built from 11 residues. CDR3 sequence reads: CASSPHYGYTF. The CDR3 DNA sequence: TGTGCCAGCAGCCCCCACTATGGCTACACCTTC.